This TCR beta chain originates from a study of graft-versus-host responses after intestinal transplantation. General observations from the study: There was an association between peak levels of circulating GvH clones and early post-transplant HvG declines.

V lost 4 bases, J lost 3 bases, and 16 bases lay in between. Germline CDR1 reads LGHNA; CDR2 reads YNFKEQ. The CDR3 extends over 15 amino acids. A word on this clone: The antigen is undetermined.

TCRdb's copy holds only in-frame clones and misses some; the assay was immunoSEQ multiplex PCR. The profile shows some 92,000 clones, roughly 89% of them singletons. This clonotype was obtained from a human donor who received an intestinal transplant. Material: unstimulated CD4+ T cells sorted from spleen or lymph node cells, obtained before intestinal transplant. This chain links TRBV4-2 with TRBJ2-7; possibly TRBD2 for D (5 bases). DNA of the CDR3: TGTGCCAGCAGCCTGAGCGATCACGGGAACTACGAGCAGTACTTC. Translated, it gives CASSLSDHGNYEQYF.